The clone carrying this TCR beta chain showed up just a few times. The antigen is unknown. The sequenced patients had an expansion of CD8+CD57+ cells seen by flow cytometry. V lost 4 bases, J lost 5 bases, and 10 bases lay in between. The CDR3 extends over 13 amino acids. Germline CDR1 SGHRS, CDR2 YFSETQ. For CDR3 and TCR beta VDJ profiling, genomic DNA was the template used. Each CDR3 protein is one row after TCRdb ran MiXCR on the reads. This table has under 500,000 distinct CDR3 sequences, approximately 33% appearing once. This entry comes from a study of CD8+CD57+ T cells in acquired aplastic anemia. Study observations and caveats: Comparison of patients with controls identified about 27 shared CD8+ CDR3 sequences.

The chain couples TRBV5-1 to TRBJ2-1; D gene uncertain. The receptor was derived from a human donor with aplastic anemia. Material: sorted CD4+, CD8+, or CD8+CD57+ T cells (not recorded which) from PBMCs. CDR3: CASSLYEDNEQFF. The CDR3 region has the DNA TGCGCCAGCAGCCTCTATGAAGACAATGAGCAGTTCTTC.